The present T cell receptor beta chain was sequenced within a study of early T cells in non-severe SARS-CoV-2 infection. MiXCR, run by TCRdb on the 5' RACE reads, gives a single entry per CDR3 protein. Of approximately 20,000 distinct CDR3 sequences in the sample, 5% were seen once. Within the sample, this clonotype is medium-sized. The V gene lost 0 bases and the J gene lost 4 bases, with 15 bases spanning the gap. Germline lookup yields CDR1 WSHSY and CDR2 SAAADI. The CDR3 loop spans 16 amino acids. Sequenced input: whole blood. The J gene is TRBJ1-1, the V gene TRBV10-2; TRBD1 is a possible D gene (6 bases). This sequence originates from an adult who was a healthcare worker with PCR-confirmed SARS-CoV-2 infection or an uninfected control (not recorded which). The CDR3 region is CASSESVGGSRTEAFF. Written as DNA, the CDR3 is TGCGCCAGCAGTGAGTCAGTGGGGGGCTCCCGCACTGAAGCTTTCTTT.